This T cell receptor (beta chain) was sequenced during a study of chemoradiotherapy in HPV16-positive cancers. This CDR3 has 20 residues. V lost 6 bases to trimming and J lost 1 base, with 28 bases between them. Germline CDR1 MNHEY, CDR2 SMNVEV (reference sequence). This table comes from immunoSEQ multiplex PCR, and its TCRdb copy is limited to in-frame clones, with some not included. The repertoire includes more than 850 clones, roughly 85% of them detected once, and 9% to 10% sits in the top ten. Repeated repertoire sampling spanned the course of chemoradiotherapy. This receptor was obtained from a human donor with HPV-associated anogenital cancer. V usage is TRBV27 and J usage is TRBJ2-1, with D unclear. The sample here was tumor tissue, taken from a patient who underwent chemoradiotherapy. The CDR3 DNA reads TGTGCCAGCAGGGTTCGGATCTCTACTCTGGCGAAAAATTCCTACAATGAGCAGTTCTTC. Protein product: CASRVRISTLAKNSYNEQFF.